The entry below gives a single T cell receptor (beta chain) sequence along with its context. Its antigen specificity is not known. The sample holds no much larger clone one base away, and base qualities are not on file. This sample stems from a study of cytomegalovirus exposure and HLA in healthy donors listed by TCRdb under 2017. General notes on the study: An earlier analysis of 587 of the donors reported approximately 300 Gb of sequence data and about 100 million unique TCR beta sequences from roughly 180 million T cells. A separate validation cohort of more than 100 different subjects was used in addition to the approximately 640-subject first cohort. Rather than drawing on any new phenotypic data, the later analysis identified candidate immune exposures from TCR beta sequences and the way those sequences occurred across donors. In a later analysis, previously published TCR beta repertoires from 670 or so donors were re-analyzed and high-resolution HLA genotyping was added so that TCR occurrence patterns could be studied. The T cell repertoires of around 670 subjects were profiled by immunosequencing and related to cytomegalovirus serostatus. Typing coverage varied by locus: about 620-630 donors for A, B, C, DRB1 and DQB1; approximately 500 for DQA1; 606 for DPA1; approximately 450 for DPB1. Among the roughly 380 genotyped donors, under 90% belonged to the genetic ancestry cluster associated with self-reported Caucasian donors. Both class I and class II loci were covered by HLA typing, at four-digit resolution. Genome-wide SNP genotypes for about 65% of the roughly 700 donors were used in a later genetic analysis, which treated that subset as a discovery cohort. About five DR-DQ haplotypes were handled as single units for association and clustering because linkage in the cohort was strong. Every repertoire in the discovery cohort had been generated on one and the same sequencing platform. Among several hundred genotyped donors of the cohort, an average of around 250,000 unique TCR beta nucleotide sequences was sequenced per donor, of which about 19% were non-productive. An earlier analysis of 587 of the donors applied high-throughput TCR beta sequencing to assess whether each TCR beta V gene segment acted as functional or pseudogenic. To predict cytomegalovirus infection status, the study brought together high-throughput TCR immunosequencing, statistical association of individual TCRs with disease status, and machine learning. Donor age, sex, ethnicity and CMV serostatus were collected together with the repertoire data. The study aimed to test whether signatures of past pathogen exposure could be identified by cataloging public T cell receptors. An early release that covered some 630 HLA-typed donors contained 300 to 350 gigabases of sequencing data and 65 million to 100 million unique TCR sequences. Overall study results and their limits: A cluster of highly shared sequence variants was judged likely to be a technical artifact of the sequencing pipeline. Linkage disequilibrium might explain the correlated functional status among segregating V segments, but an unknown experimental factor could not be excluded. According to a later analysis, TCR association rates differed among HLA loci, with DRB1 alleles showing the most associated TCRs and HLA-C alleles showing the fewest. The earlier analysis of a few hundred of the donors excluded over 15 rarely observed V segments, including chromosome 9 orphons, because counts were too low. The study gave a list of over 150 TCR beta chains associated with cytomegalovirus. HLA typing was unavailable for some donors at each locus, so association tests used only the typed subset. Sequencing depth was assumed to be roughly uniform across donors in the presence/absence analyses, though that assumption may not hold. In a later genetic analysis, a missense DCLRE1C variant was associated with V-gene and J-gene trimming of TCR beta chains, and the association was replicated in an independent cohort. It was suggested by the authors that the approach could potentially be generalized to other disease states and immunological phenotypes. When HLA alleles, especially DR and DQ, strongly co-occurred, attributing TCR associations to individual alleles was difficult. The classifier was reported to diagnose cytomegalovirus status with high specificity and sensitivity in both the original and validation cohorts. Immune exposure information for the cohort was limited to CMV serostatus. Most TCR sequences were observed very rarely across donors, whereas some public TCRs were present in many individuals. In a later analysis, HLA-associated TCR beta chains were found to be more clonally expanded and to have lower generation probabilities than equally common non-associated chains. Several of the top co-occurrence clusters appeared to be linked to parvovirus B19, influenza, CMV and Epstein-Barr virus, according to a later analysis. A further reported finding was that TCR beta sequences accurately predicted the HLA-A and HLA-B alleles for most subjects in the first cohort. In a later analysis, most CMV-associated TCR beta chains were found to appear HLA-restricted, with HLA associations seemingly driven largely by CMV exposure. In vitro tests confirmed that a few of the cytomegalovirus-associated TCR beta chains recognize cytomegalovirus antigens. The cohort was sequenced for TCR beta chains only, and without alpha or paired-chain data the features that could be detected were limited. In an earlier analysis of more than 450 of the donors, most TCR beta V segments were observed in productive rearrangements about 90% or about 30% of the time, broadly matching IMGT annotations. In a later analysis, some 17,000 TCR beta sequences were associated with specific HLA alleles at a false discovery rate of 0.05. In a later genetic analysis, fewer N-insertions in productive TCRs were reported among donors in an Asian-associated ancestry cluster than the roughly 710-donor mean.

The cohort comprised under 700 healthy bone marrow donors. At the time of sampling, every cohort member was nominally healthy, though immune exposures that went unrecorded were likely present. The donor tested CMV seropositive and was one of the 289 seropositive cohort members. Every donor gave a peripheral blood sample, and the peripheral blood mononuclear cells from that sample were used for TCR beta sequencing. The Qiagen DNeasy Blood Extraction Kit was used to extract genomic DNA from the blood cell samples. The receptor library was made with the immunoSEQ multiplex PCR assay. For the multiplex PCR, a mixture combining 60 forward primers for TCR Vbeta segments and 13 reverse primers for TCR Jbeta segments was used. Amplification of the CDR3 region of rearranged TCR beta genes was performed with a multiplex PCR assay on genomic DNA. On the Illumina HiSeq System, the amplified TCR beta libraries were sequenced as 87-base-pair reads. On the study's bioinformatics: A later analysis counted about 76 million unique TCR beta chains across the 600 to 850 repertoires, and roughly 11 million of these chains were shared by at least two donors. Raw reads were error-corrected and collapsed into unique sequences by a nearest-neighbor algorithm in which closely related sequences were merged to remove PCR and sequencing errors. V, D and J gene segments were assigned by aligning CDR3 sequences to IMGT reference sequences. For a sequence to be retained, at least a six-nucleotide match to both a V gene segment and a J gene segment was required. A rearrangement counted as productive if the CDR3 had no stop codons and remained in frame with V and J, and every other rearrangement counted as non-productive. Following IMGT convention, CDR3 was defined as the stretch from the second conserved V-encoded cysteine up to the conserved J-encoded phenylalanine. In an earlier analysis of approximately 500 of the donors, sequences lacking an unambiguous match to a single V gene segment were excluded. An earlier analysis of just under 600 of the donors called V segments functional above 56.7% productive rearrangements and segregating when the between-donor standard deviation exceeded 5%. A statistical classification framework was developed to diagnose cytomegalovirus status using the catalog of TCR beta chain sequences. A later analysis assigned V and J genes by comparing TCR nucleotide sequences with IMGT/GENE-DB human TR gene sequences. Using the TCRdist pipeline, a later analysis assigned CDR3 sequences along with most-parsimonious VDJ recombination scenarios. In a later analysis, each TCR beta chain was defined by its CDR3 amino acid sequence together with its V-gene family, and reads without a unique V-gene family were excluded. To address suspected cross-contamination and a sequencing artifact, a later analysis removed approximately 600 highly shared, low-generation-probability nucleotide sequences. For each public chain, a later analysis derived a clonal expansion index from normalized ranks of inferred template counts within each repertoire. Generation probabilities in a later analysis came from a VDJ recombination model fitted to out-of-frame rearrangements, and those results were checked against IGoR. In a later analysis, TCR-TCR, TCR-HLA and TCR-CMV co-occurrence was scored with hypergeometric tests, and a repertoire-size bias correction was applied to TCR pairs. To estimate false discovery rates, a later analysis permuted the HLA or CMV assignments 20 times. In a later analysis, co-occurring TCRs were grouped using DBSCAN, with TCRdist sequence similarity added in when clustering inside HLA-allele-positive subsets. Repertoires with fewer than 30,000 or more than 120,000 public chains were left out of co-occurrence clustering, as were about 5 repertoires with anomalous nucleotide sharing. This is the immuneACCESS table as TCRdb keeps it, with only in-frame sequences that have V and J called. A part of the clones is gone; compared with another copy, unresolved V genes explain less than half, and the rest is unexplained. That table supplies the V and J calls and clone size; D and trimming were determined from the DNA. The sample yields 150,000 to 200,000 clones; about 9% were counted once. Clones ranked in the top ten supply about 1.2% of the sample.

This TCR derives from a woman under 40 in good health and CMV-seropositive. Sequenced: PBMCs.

The CDR3 sequence is CASSPPQGEKTEAFF. The bases read TGTGCCAGCTCACCACCACAGGGGGAGAAAACTGAAGCTTTCTTT. The chain is encoded by TRBV18 joined to TRBJ1-1, and 8 bases in between align with TRBD1. V ends up 0 bases short and J 5 bases short, with an unmatched junction base count of 5. The CDR1 and CDR2 encoded by the germline V gene are KGHSH and LQKENI. The cysteine opens and the phenylalanine closes a CDR3 of 15 amino acids. Kept here is only the CDR3 DNA, which spans 45 bases and is read in frame from base 1.